Following are 8 T cell receptor beta chains from one sample sequenced in a study of blood T cell repertoires in COVID-19. Generated by immunoSEQ multiplex PCR, the TCRdb table keeps only in-frame clones and is missing some. The sample lists 150,000 to 200,000 clones, about 83% seen once, with more than 11% in the top ten. The specimen sequenced was peripheral blood. The origin of the receptors is a woman aged 80 or older with acute or convalescent COVID-19.

The rearrangement links TRBV4-1 to TRBJ2-7, with TRBD2 identical over 8 bases. The CDR3 totals 16 residues. Trimming at V came to 4 bases and at J to 2 bases, leaving 10 bases not matched to a gene. Germline-derived CDR1 and CDR2 are MGHRA and YSYEKL. The DNA for the CDR3 is TGCGCCAGCAGCCCAGGACTAGCCTCCGTGCCCTACGAGCAGTACTTC. Its translation: CASSPGLASVPYEQYF.

The V and J genes are TRBV2 and TRBJ2-2; 9 bases line up with TRBD1. Germline loops: CDR1 SNHLY, CDR2 FYNNEI. The V segment lost 9 bases and the J segment 7 bases; nucleotides outside the gene matches: 6. CDR3 length: 13 residues. The CDR3 spells CASTGTGFGELFF. CDR3 nucleotide sequence: TGTGCCAGTACCGGGACAGGGTTCGGGGAGCTGTTTTTT. Based on the CDR3 plus reference TRBV2 and TRBJ2-2, the full variable domain is EPEVTQTPSHQVTQMGQEVILRCVPISNHLYFYWYRQILGQKVEFLVSFYNNEISEKSEIFDDQFSVERPDGSNFTLKIRSTKLEDSAMYFCASTGTGFGELFFGEGSRLTVL.

This clone was recorded once. The chain is built from TRBV6-5 and TRBJ2-7, with 11 nucleotides matching TRBD2. Looked up from germline, CDR1 is MNHEY and CDR2 is SVGAGI. CDR3 length: 13 residues. The trim removed 9 bases at V and 0 bases at J, leaving 1 base unmatched. DNA of the CDR3: TGTGCCAGTACTAGCGGGAGCTCCTACGAGCAGTACTTC. It codes for CASTSGSSYEQYF.

CDR3 region: CASSYDRVGQPQHF. Here the CDR3 DNA reads TGTGCCAGCAGTTACGACAGGGTAGGCCAGCCCCAGCATTTT. V and J are TRBV28 and TRBJ1-5; 7 bases are shared with TRBD1. Germline V gives CDR1 MDHEN, CDR2 SYDVKM. Losses at the gene ends were 4 bases for V and 7 bases for J; bases not matched to a gene: 7. This CDR3 has 14 residues. The complete variable domain, with remaining parts taken from reference TRBV28 and TRBJ1-5, reads DVKVTQSSRYLVKRTGEKVFLECVQDMDHENMFWYRQDPGLGLRLIYFSYDVKMKEKGDIPEGYSVSREKKERFSLILESASTNQTSMYLCASSYDRVGQPQHFGDGTRLSIL.

Written as DNA, the CDR3 is TGTGCCAGTAGTGATATATTGGGTAGCGGCGACAGGGGTAATAGTGAGCAGTTCTTC. This encodes CASSDILGSGDRGNSEQFF. J is TRBJ2-1 and V is TRBV19; 8 bases map to TRBD1. Looked up from germline, CDR1 is LNHDA and CDR2 is SQIVND (reference sequence). The CDR3 consists of 19 residues. The V and J ends lost 5 bases and 9 bases, in that order; junction bases with no gene match: 24.

There are a few counts of this clone. The J gene is TRBJ1-1, the V gene TRBV19; D call uncertain. Between the trimmed V and J ends, which lost 1 base and 4 bases, there was a span of 10 bases. The CDR3 contains 14 residues. The germline gives CDR1 LNHDA, CDR2 SQIVND (reference sequence). CDR3 loop: CASSIGLEGTEAFF. CDR3 in DNA: TGTGCCAGTAGTATAGGACTTGAGGGCACTGAAGCTTTCTTT.

The chain employs TRBV6-2 or TRBV6-3 and TRBJ1-2; possibly TRBD1 for D (6 bases). This CDR3 region has 15 residues. V was shortened by 4 bases and J by 5 bases, with 17 bases between the two germline ends. Germline lookup yields CDR1 MNHEY and CDR2 SVGEGT. CDR3 loop: CASSWGHQAMYGYTF. In nucleotides, the CDR3 is TGTGCCAGCAGTTGGGGACATCAGGCGATGTATGGCTACACCTTC.

The V gene is TRBV30, the J gene TRBJ2-7; D possibly corresponds to TRBD2 (5 bases). The length of the CDR3 is 14 residues. V shed 0 bases and J shed 6 bases, with 15 bases lying between them. Looked up from germline, CDR1 is GTSNPN and CDR2 is SVGIG (reference sequence). CDR3 coding DNA: TGTGCCTGGAGTGTAGCGGTAACTACCGTCGAGCAGTACTTC. This translates into CAWSVAVTTVEQYF.